This T cell receptor beta chain was found in a study of blood T cell repertoires in COVID-19. Study-wide context: T cells, B-cell-depleted T cells, or PBMCs supplied cDNA or gDNA.

The CDR3 is made up of 14 amino acids. With V trimmed by 4 bases and J by 4 bases, 3 bases remained unmatched. Per germline, CDR1 LGHDT and CDR2 YNNKEL (reference sequence). In the source study's methods: From reference gene primer amplification, estimates of nucleated cell counts were derived. Profiling relied on immunoSEQ multiplex PCR, and the TCRdb table lists in-frame clones only, not all of them. D and trimming were read from the DNA, whereas the V and J calls and clone size are those reported in that table. The sample shows approximately 100,000 clones, roughly 90% of them seen only once. V gene TRBV3-1 (or the pseudogene TRBV3-2) combines with J gene TRBJ2-2; TRBD1 aligns across 7 bases. The receptor's source is a woman in her sixties with acute or convalescent COVID-19. Sequenced sample: peripheral blood. CDR3 coding DNA: TGTGCCAGCAGCCGACAGGGTAGCACCGGGGAGCTGTTTTTT. It is translated as CASSRQGSTGELFF.